What follows are 15 T cell receptor beta chains derived from one specimen sequenced in a study of blood T cell repertoires in COVID-19. Sequenced by immunoSEQ multiplex PCR; TCRdb stores in-frame clones only, minus some. The sample holds about 300,000 clones, 80% to 90% seen once. The sequenced material came from PBMCs or T cells enriched from blood (not recorded which). All receptors derive from a man younger than 40 who had recovered from COVID-19.

CDR3 amino acids: CASSPTGGTNQPQHF. As DNA, the CDR3 is TGTGCCAGCTCGCCTACAGGGGGTACGAATCAGCCCCAGCATTTT. V usage is TRBV18 and J usage is TRBJ1-5; TRBD1 matches at 8 bases. Germline trimming cut 6 bases from V and 4 bases from J; bases unmatched to any gene: 8. Germline loops: CDR1 KGHSH, CDR2 LQKENI. The CDR3 consists of 15 residues.

The rearrangement joins TRBV2 to TRBJ1-1; D remains unclear. Trimming shortened V by 9 bases and J by 1 base, and 9 bases separated the two germline ends. CDR1 and CDR2 from the germline V gene are SNHLY and FYNNEI. The CDR3 covers 12 residues. The CDR3 nucleotides are TGTGCCAGAGATGCAGAGAACACTGAAGCTTTCTTT. This encodes CARDAENTEAFF.

With respect to this clone: An end of the junction differs from the germline gene, which may be a read error. The genes are TRBV7-2 and TRBJ2-7, with TRBD2 identical over 12 bases. CDR1 is SGHTA, CDR2 FQGNSA, per germline. CDR3 length equals 19 residues. CDR3 protein: CASSPNTRASGGASHEQCF. CDR3 sequence (DNA): TGTGCCAGCAGCCCAAATACGAGGGCTAGCGGGGGGGCCTCCCACGAGCAGTGCTTC.

This rearrangement joins TRBV28 to TRBJ1-1, with TRBD1 matching over 7 bases. The V segment lost 1 base and the J segment 3 bases; nucleotides outside the gene matches: 5. There are 15 residues in the CDR3. Germline V gene sequence: CDR1 MDHEN, CDR2 SYDVKM. The DNA for the CDR3 is TGTGCCAGCAGTTTATCGGCAGGGGGAGACACTGAAGCTTTCTTT. Amino acids: CASSLSAGGDTEAFF.

The chain carries TRBV6-6 and TRBJ2-7; 12 bases map to TRBD1. The CDR3 runs to 14 residues. Germline V lookup: CDR1 MNHNY, CDR2 SVGAGI (reference sequence). The junction had 5 bases not matched to a gene; V was cut back by 6 bases and J by 5 bases. The CDR3 DNA reads as TGTGCCAGCAGCACGGGACAGGGGGCAAACGAGCAGTACTTC. Translating gives CASSTGQGANEQYF.

J is TRBJ1-1 and V is TRBV13; D is unresolved. V shed 6 bases and J shed 1 base, with 15 bases lying between them. Germline V gene lookup returns CDR1 PRHDT and CDR2 FYEKMQ (reference sequence). This CDR3 is 15 amino acids long. The DNA of the CDR3 is TGTGCCAGCAGTCTCCTCTCTAGTGGGAACACTGAAGCTTTCTTT. It is translated as CASSLLSSGNTEAFF.

This clone was counted a few times. V is TRBV24-1 and J is TRBJ1-5; TRBD1 matches at 7 bases. V was pared by 4 bases and J by 0 bases, with 5 bases of the junction left unmatched. The CDR3 sequence is 16 residues long. Germline assignment: CDR1 KGHDR and CDR2 SFDVKD. The CDR3 coding sequence is TGTGCCACCAGTGAATCGACAGGGAGTAGCAATCAGCCCCAGCATTTT. Residues: CATSESTGSSNQPQHF.

The gene calls are TRBV30 and TRBJ2-5, with 7 positions matching TRBD2. The CDR3 has 14 residues. CDR1 and CDR2 (germline): GTSNPN, SVGIG (reference sequence). J lost 7 bases, V lost 4 bases, and 12 bases had no gene match. CDR3 bases: TGTGCCTGGATTATTCCAGCGGGGAGCGGGACCCAGTACTTC. Residues: CAWIIPAGSGTQYF.

The rearrangement links TRBV5-6 to TRBJ2-3, with 7 nucleotides matching TRBD2. In germline, CDR1 is SGHDT, CDR2 YYEEEE. The CDR3 covers 15 residues. After removal of 4 bases from V and 2 bases from J, the junction contained 7 bases not matched to a gene. The CDR3 is CASSGGDFPTDTQYF. For the CDR3, the DNA is TGTGCCAGCAGCGGGGGGGACTTCCCCACAGATACGCAGTATTTT.

The gene calls are TRBV7-9 and TRBJ2-1; no firm D call. Trimming pared 2 bases from V and 4 bases from J, leaving 18 bases between. The CDR3 runs to 17 residues. From germline, CDR1 is SEHNR and CDR2 FQNEAQ (reference sequence). The CDR3 sequence: CASSLIGGLPLYNEQFF. CDR3 DNA: TGTGCCAGCAGCTTAATTGGTGGGCTTCCTCTTTACAATGAGCAGTTCTTC.

The DNA of the CDR3 is TGCGCCAGCACCCCAGCAGGGTTGGACACTGAAGCTTTCTTT. Its translation: CASTPAGLDTEAFF. The chain has TRBV5-1 and TRBJ1-1; weak D call: TRBD1 (5 bases). The CDR3 loop spans 14 amino acids. In germline, CDR1 is SGHRS, CDR2 YFSETQ. V lost 6 bases and J lost 3, with 15 bases in between. Supplemented by reference TRBV5-1 and TRBJ1-1, the full variable domain reads KAGVTQTPRYLIKTRGQQVTLSCSPISGHRSVSWYQQTPGQGLQFLFEYFSETQRNKGNFPGRFSGRQFSNSRSEMNVSTLELGDSALYLCASTPAGLDTEAFFGQGTRLTVV.

The chain joins TRBV10-2 to TRBJ2-2; weak D call: TRBD2 (6 bases). The CDR3 length is 16 residues. V was shortened by 6 bases and J by 1 base, with 15 bases between the two germline ends. The germline gives CDR1 WSHSY, CDR2 SAAADI. CDR3 amino acids: CASRHPGDLNTGELFF. The CDR3 nucleotides read TGCGCCAGCAGACACCCGGGGGACCTGAACACCGGGGAGCTGTTTTTT.

This chain connects TRBV7-8 to TRBJ2-3; D is unresolved. Per germline, CDR1 SGHVS and CDR2 FQNEAQ. V was shortened by 5 bases and J by 5 bases, with 11 bases between the two germline ends. The CDR3 totals 13 residues. CDR3 sequence reads: CASSLTVGDTQYF. The CDR3, as DNA: TGTGCCAGCAGCCTAACAGTAGGAGATACGCAGTATTTT.

The gene calls are TRBV9 and TRBJ1-1; 12 bases fit TRBD1. Germline V gene data show CDR1 as SGDLS and CDR2 as YYNGEE. CDR3 size: 16 residues. V dropped 0 bases and J dropped 5; count of bases not matched to a gene: 5. DNA for the CDR3: TGTGCCAGCAGCGTAGAACGGGACAGGGGGCTGACTGAAGCTTTCTTT. The encoded protein is CASSVERDRGLTEAFF.

This sequence joins TRBV3-1 (or the pseudogene TRBV3-2) and TRBJ2-5; D is possibly TRBD2 (6 bases). The ends were cut back, 2 bases at V and 2 bases at J, with 15 bases in the middle. Germline V CDR1 and CDR2: LGHDT, YNNKEL (reference sequence). CDR3 length equals 16 residues. The CDR3 protein is CASSQYGTDSQETQYF. The DNA for the CDR3 is TGTGCCAGCAGCCAATACGGGACTGACAGTCAAGAGACCCAGTACTTC.